This T cell receptor beta chain is drawn from a study of cytomegalovirus exposure and HLA in healthy donors. Study-wide points: A later analysis found first-cohort TCR clusters tended to co-occur in the roughly 120 validation repertoires.

The CDR3 runs to 17 residues. Trimming cost V 4 bases and J 5 bases; bases outside gene matches: 14. CDR1 is MGHRA, CDR2 YSYEKL, per germline. With regard to this clone: What it binds is unknown.

Measured with immunoSEQ multiplex PCR; TCRdb has only the in-frame clones, and not every one. The sample carries about 180,000 clones, 85% recorded once. The V gene is TRBV4-1, the J gene TRBJ2-3, with TRBD2 matching over 8 bases. Sequenced sample: PBMCs. The clonotype was recovered from a man between 18 and 35 years old in good health and CMV-seropositive. CDR3 region: CASSLAGGGRSGDTQYF. DNA of the CDR3: TGCGCCAGCAGCCTCGCGGGGGGCGGGAGGTCGGGAGATACGCAGTATTTT.